Listed below are T cell receptor beta chains from one sample, sequenced in a study of T cell changes during pregnancy in multiple sclerosis. Assay: immunoSEQ multiplex PCR; the TCRdb copy retains only in-frame clones and omits some. The sample shows tens of thousands of clones, around 94% of them seen only once. This specimen consisted of peripheral blood, obtained after pregnancy. All receptors come from a female donor with multiple sclerosis, enrolled in a pregnancy study. Both conserved end residues are part of each CDR3.

len: 14; j_gene: TRBJ1-1; v_gene: TRBV19; CDR3aa: CASSGTGGPTEAFF
len: 20; j_gene: TRBJ2-3; v_gene: TRBV10-2; CDR3aa: CASTGVGLAGGQRSTDTQYF
len: 15; j_gene: TRBJ2-1; v_gene: TRBV19; CDR3aa: CASSLTSGGFGEQFF
len: 16; j_gene: TRBJ2-1; v_gene: TRBV27; CDR3aa: CASSFSSESSYNEQFF
len: 14; j_gene: TRBJ1-5; v_gene: TRBV30; CDR3aa: CAWSPGQPNQPQHF
len: 15; j_gene: TRBJ2-3; v_gene: TRBV7-9; CDR3aa: CASSLVLTNKDTQYF
len: 14; j_gene: TRBJ2-3; v_gene: TRBV2; CDR3aa: CASFTQRSTDTQYF
len: 14; j_gene: TRBJ2-1; v_gene: TRBV6-4; CDR3aa: CASIWSSGVNEQFF
len: 17; j_gene: TRBJ1-3; v_gene: TRBV5-1; CDR3aa: CASSLDYMGASGNTIYF
len: 16; j_gene: TRBJ1-1; v_gene: TRBV4-1; CDR3aa: CASSHPQGVPNTEAFF
len: 14; j_gene: TRBJ2-7; v_gene: TRBV19; CDR3aa: CASTAASGGYEQYF
len: 11; j_gene: TRBJ2-5; v_gene: TRBV18; CDR3aa: CASRSQETQYF
len: 13; j_gene: TRBJ2-5; v_gene: TRBV19; CDR3aa: CASSIQVQETQYF
len: 13; j_gene: TRBJ2-1; v_gene: TRBV27; CDR3aa: CASMGGTHNEQFF
len: 17; j_gene: TRBJ2-7; v_gene: TRBV7-8; CDR3aa: CASSLRVFGTTRHEQYF
len: 15; j_gene: TRBJ2-1; v_gene: TRBV5-1; CDR3aa: CASSLAGTSGNEQFF
len: 14; j_gene: TRBJ2-7; v_gene: TRBV11-3; CDR3aa: CASSPGDRGYEQYF
len: 15; j_gene: TRBJ1-4; v_gene: TRBV7-9; CDR3aa: CASSHRQGWNEKLFF
len: 15; j_gene: TRBJ2-7; v_gene: TRBV11-2; CDR3aa: CASSPPGQGSYEQYF
len: 14; j_gene: TRBJ1-2; v_gene: TRBV6-1; CDR3aa: CASSGPGTGVNYTF
len: 15; j_gene: TRBJ1-1; v_gene: TRBV27; CDR3aa: CASSRAGAQNTEAFF
len: 15; j_gene: TRBJ2-3; v_gene: TRBV7-2; CDR3aa: CASSRTSGYTDTQYF
len: 11; j_gene: TRBJ1-1; v_gene: TRBV29-1; CDR3aa: CSVEVRTEAFF
len: 14; j_gene: TRBJ2-7; v_gene: TRBV7-9; CDR3aa: CASSARDRIYEQYF
len: 17; j_gene: TRBJ2-5; v_gene: TRBV7-2; CDR3aa: CASSLVAGGANKETQYF
len: 15; j_gene: TRBJ2-5; v_gene: TRBV19; CDR3aa: CASSISWDSQETQYF
len: 15; j_gene: TRBJ1-2; v_gene: TRBV15; CDR3aa: CATSGSFTGGVSYTF
len: 15; j_gene: TRBJ2-5; v_gene: TRBV6-6; CDR3aa: CASSYSISGGETQYF
len: 17; j_gene: TRBJ2-5; v_gene: TRBV5-4; CDR3aa: CASSHPTSGGGQETQYF
len: 13; j_gene: TRBJ1-6; v_gene: TRBV9; CDR3aa: CASSVFENSPLHF
len: 17; j_gene: TRBJ1-2; v_gene: TRBV14; CDR3aa: CASSQGWARFVNYGYTF
len: 14; j_gene: TRBJ2-5; v_gene: TRBV11-3; CDR3aa: CASTVDRGQETQYF
len: 14; j_gene: TRBJ1-1; v_gene: TRBV9; CDR3aa: CASSVSQGGTEAFF
len: 14; j_gene: TRBJ2-5; v_gene: TRBV5-1; CDR3aa: CASSSGQPQETQYF
len: 14; j_gene: TRBJ2-7; v_gene: TRBV7-9; CDR3aa: CASSTRDGTYEQYF
len: 16; j_gene: TRBJ2-1; v_gene: TRBV2; CDR3aa: CASSEKTSGYNNEQFF
len: 15; j_gene: TRBJ1-2; v_gene: TRBV5-1; CDR3aa: CASSDRGTGGHGYTF
len: 13; j_gene: TRBJ2-1; v_gene: TRBV5-6; CDR3aa: CASGSGRGNEQFF
len: 15; j_gene: TRBJ2-1; v_gene: TRBV30; CDR3aa: CAWSVGGGGKNEQFF
len: 13; j_gene: TRBJ1-1; v_gene: TRBV29-1; CDR3aa: CSSLTGGYTEAFF
len: 18; j_gene: TRBJ1-3; v_gene: TRBV10-1; CDR3aa: CARKVRTGTFLSGNTIYF
len: 15; j_gene: TRBJ1-2; v_gene: TRBV5-1; CDR3aa: CASSLEGGGLYGYTF
len: 13; j_gene: TRBJ1-1; v_gene: TRBV7-2; CDR3aa: CASSLWAGQKAFF
len: 14; j_gene: TRBJ2-7; v_gene: TRBV28; CDR3aa: CASRPGTRSSEQYF
len: 17; j_gene: TRBJ2-7; v_gene: TRBV30; CDR3aa: CAWNIISTGTLGYEQYF
len: 13; j_gene: TRBJ1-3; v_gene: TRBV7-3; CDR3aa: CASSMDRDNTIYF
len: 15; j_gene: TRBJ1-5; v_gene: TRBV5-1; CDR3aa: CASSLGQSSNQPQHF
len: 14; j_gene: TRBJ1-2; v_gene: TRBV6-5; CDR3aa: CASSYDRVDYGYTF
len: 16; j_gene: TRBJ1-5; v_gene: TRBV10-3; CDR3aa: CAISEGQGPGNQPQHF